The T cell receptor (beta chain) described here comes from a study of Ad26.COV2.S vaccination and SARS-CoV-2 variants. Study-wide findings and caveats: Substantial response breadth was reportedly seen for spike-specific CD8+ and CD4+ T cells after vaccination. Analyses that measured TCR breadth and depth may have underestimated total T cell responses. Individuals receiving vaccine had higher spike-specific TCR breadth than placebo recipients did.

Treatment here: some 20 received Ad26.COV2.S at low or high dose, single or two shots; roughly five received placebo; per-sample allocation not given. Day 63 following the first vaccine or placebo injection was when the samples were taken. Data came from immunoSEQ multiplex PCR; TCRdb stores just in-frame clones and leaves some out. Among 300,000 to 400,000 clones listed, about nine tenths were seen once. About this clone: Antigen: not known.

V was cut by 5 bases and J by 5 bases, with 16 bases left in between. This CDR3 comprises 14 residues. Germline CDR1 SEHNR, CDR2 FQNEAQ (reference sequence). Here the sequenced sample was peripheral blood, taken in a trial of Ad26.COV2.S vaccine versus placebo. This chain links TRBV7-9 with TRBJ2-7; D not resolved. The receptor was derived from a person aged 18-60 years who received the Ad26.COV2.S COVID-19 vaccine or a placebo. This CDR3 is CASSQSSDTNEQYF. CDR3 DNA: TGTGCCAGCAGCCAATCGTCCGACACGAACGAGCAGTACTTC.